This paragraph reports one T cell receptor beta chain. Its antigen is still unknown. Nothing much larger sits one base from this clone, and base qualities are not available. The immunoSEQ Assay, a bias-controlled multiplex PCR, was used to amplify TCRbeta CDR3 regions from genomic DNA. The study's processing was this. The number of nucleated cells in each sample was estimated by amplification of reference gene primers within the assay. To quantify the absolute abundance of each unique TCRbeta CDR3 rearrangement, sequence reads were collapsed and filtered. For each sample, productive Simpson clonality was calculated by taking the square root of Simpson's diversity index across productive rearrangements. TCRdb took this table from immuneACCESS and kept in-frame rearrangements with V and J called. Such tables lack part of the clones; where checked against another copy, unresolved V genes explain under half of the gap, and the rest is unexplained. That table supplies the V and J calls and clone size; D and trimming were determined from the DNA. Present in this sample are under 300,000 clones, 70% to 90% of which were seen just once. Roughly 3.9% of the sample is taken by the ten largest.

The data were obtained in a study of blood T cell repertoires in COVID-19 (dated by TCRdb to the early 2020s). Background for the entire study: Collaborator samples came from the United States, Italy and Spain and covered acute and convalescent phases of COVID-19. The prospective study material was composed of cDNA or gDNA derived from T cells, B-cell-depleted T cells, or PBMCs. Deeply sampled blood TCRbeta repertoires from subjects exposed to, actively infected with, or recovered from COVID-19 were included in the dataset. A freely available public database, intended as a resource for researchers studying the immune response to SARS-CoV-2, is where the repertoires were released. The samples were drawn from the first 160 participants of the ongoing ImmuneRACE study and from over a thousand subjects provided by 6 global collaborators. The sample metadata nearly always contained a de-identified subject ID, COVID-19 status, age in years and sex. Where available, HLA class I and class II types were obtained from metadata supplied by the sample provider rather than from assay-based typing. Study-wide conclusions, independent of this receptor: Clinical and demographic metadata were provided uncurated, with the amount varying by source and participant.

V is cut back by 5 bases and J by 5 bases, with 8 bases in the junction unmatched. The CDR3 has 14 amino acids, counting the end cysteine and phenylalanine. Just CDR3 DNA is preserved here, 42 bases in frame from base 1. CDR1 and CDR2 are read off the germline V gene as LGHNT and FRNRAP. Collaborating institutions collected whole blood in K2EDTA tubes following their own protocols. Collaborator samples were shipped for TCRbeta analysis as frozen whole blood, isolated PBMCs, or DNA extracted from either sample type. The chain joins TRBV12-5 to TRBJ2-5; 7 central bases correspond to TRBD1. The specimen was peripheral blood. This clonotype originated in a woman aged 40 to 49 with acute or convalescent COVID-19. The CDR3 has the sequence CASGPPTGTETQYF. The sequenced DNA is TGTGCTAGTGGTCCGCCGACAGGGACGGAGACCCAGTACTTC.